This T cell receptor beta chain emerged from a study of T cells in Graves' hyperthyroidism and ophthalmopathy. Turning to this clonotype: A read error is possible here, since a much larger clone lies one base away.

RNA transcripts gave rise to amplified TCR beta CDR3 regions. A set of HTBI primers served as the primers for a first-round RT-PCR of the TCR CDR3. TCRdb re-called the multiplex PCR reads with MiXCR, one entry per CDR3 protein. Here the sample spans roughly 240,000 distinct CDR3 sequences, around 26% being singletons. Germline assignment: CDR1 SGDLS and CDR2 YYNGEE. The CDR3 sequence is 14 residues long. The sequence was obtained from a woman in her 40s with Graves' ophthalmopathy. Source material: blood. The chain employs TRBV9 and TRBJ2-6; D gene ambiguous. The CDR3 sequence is CASQPNPGTNVLTF. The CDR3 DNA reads TGTGCCAGCCAGCCTAATCCTGGGACCAACGTCCTGACTTTC.